This T cell receptor (beta chain) appears in the sequencing data of a study of cytomegalovirus exposure and HLA in healthy donors. Whole-study results and caveats: TCR beta V- and J-gene trimming, according to a later analysis, was linked to a missense DCLRE1C variant.

Worth noting for this clone: Its antigen is undetermined.

Germline values: CDR1 LNHDA, CDR2 SQIVND (reference sequence). The ends lost 5 bases at V and 9 bases at J; junction bases unmatched: 3. The CDR3 has 13 amino acids. PCR primers comprised 60 Vbeta and 13 Jbeta primers. In the authors' workflow: An analysis performed later counted 75 million to 80 million unique TCR beta chains (roughly 11 million of them shared). Generated by immunoSEQ multiplex PCR, the TCRdb table keeps only in-frame clones and is missing some. The V and J calls and clone size come from that table; D and trimming were worked out from the DNA. The sample has roughly 150,000 clones, 70% to 90% seen once.

Sequenced sample: PBMCs. The sequence was collected from a man under 40 in good health and CMV-seropositive. The rearrangement joins TRBV19 to TRBJ1-6, with 8 nucleotides matching TRBD1. The DNA for the CDR3 is TGTGCCAGTAGTGACAGGGGCTTTTCACCCCTCCACTTT. This sequence encodes CASSDRGFSPLHF.